These 8 T cell receptor beta chains came from one sample sequenced in a study of T-cell memory formation after mild COVID-19. One entry per CDR3 protein results from TCRdb running MiXCR on the 5' RACE reads. The sample consists of under 650,000 distinct CDR3 sequences, more than 15% of them appearing once. The sequenced sample was PBMCs or a T cell subset sorted from them (not recorded which). These receptors came from an adult woman who had mild COVID-19 (a few samples of this study predate the infection). Cell type and time point are not known.

The V and J genes are TRBV24-1 and TRBJ2-7, with 7 nucleotides matching TRBD1. This CDR3 has 15 amino acids. Trimming cost V 2 bases and J 2 bases; bases outside gene matches: 5. Germline values: CDR1 KGHDR, CDR2 SFDVKD. The CDR3: CATSDSNRGTYEQYF. The DNA for the CDR3 is TGTGCCACCAGTGATTCCAACAGGGGAACCTACGAGCAGTACTTC.

J is TRBJ2-1 and V is TRBV2, with unresolved D. This CDR3 has 13 residues. Trimming pared 4 bases from V and 6 bases from J, leaving 10 bases between. Looked up from germline, CDR1 is SNHLY and CDR2 is FYNNEI. The CDR3 region is CASSGVWGNEQFF. CDR3 in DNA: TGTGCCAGCAGTGGGGTCTGGGGCAATGAGCAGTTCTTC.

This clonotype was picked up a small number of times. The rearrangement links TRBV20-1 to TRBJ2-4; 8 bases align to TRBD2. The germline gives CDR1 DFQATT, CDR2 SNEGSKA (reference sequence). The J segment lost 4 bases and the V segment lost 1 base, leaving 6 bases of the junction unmatched. The CDR3 runs to 15 residues. CDR3 nucleotide sequence: TGCAGTGCTAGAGGGGTTAGCGGGGTAAAAAACATTCAGTACTTC. Its translation is CSARGVSGVKNIQYF.

This clonotype showed up many times. V is TRBV30 and J is TRBJ2-1; TRBD1 is a possible D gene (6 bases). This CDR3 is 14 amino acids long. V was cut by 4 bases and J by 4 bases, with 14 bases left in between. CDR1 is GTSNPN, CDR2 SVGIG, per germline (reference sequence). The CDR3 nucleotides are TGTGCCTGGACGTCCGGACAGCCATACAATGAGCAGTTCTTC. Its translation is CAWTSGQPYNEQFF.

The chain couples TRBV4-2 to TRBJ2-7, with D possibly being TRBD2 (6 bases). The CDR3 covers 16 residues. Trimming pared 4 bases from V and 5 bases from J, leaving 21 bases between. Looked up from germline, CDR1 is LGHNA and CDR2 is YNFKEQ. CDR3 in DNA: TGTGCCAGCAGCCCGGAGGGGCTCCCGGACTTCCACGAGCAGTACTTC. Its protein product is CASSPEGLPDFHEQYF.

The sample holds a few counts of this clonotype. The chain has TRBV7-8 and TRBJ2-7; 10 nucleotides agree with TRBD1. V shed 6 bases, J shed 7 bases, and the junction held 12 bases outside the gene matches. Germline values: CDR1 SGHVS, CDR2 FQNEAQ. The CDR3 length is 15 residues. For the CDR3, the DNA is TGTGCCAGCAGTCAGGACAGGGGGATGGGGATGGAGCAGTACTTC. It encodes CASSQDRGMGMEQYF.

This chain joins TRBV18 and TRBJ2-1, with unresolved D. Trimming shortened V by 1 base and J by 0 bases, and 13 bases separated the two germline ends. Germline V gives CDR1 KGHSH, CDR2 LQKENI. The CDR3 has 17 amino acids. CDR3 loop: CASSPLDIQSSYNEQFF. The CDR3 DNA reads TGTGCCAGCTCACCACTCGACATTCAAAGCTCCTACAATGAGCAGTTCTTC.

This clonotype was recorded at least ten times. This chain connects TRBV7-9 to TRBJ2-3; perhaps TRBD2 as D (7 bases). Per the germline V gene, CDR1 is SEHNR and CDR2 is FQNEAQ (reference sequence). This CDR3 spans 14 amino acids. V was shortened by 3 bases and J by 2 bases, with 9 bases between the two germline ends. Here the CDR3 reads CASSLGGATDTQYF. DNA of the CDR3: TGTGCCAGCAGCTTGGGGGGGGCCACAGATACGCAGTATTTT.